A single sample is the source of the 25 T cell receptor beta chains below, sequenced in a study of T cell repertoires in cytomegalovirus infection. Their antigens are not known. TCRdb re-derived calls from the reads in MiXCR, one entry per CDR3 protein. Of fewer than 650,000 distinct CDR3 sequences listed, almost 40% are singletons. The sequencing here drew on cultured PBMCs, taken from culture after CMV antigen stimulation. The receptors originated from a human donor in good health (CMV status not recorded). Some clones in this sample may be carry-over from other donors' samples.

The chain has TRBV20-1 and TRBJ2-1, with 10 bases lining up with TRBD2. The germline V gene encodes CDR1 DFQATT and CDR2 SNEGSKA (reference sequence). Losses at the gene ends were 0 bases for V and 5 bases for J; bases not matched to a gene: 7. The CDR3 contains 16 residues. The CDR3 loop is CSARDSASGSNNEQFF. For the CDR3, the DNA is TGCAGTGCTAGAGATTCGGCTAGCGGGAGTAACAATGAGCAGTTCTTC.

This clonotype has more than one count but fewer than ten. The chain recombines TRBV12-3 or TRBV12-4 with TRBJ2-3; D unclear. The V end lost 8 bases, the J end lost 2 bases, and 14 bases lay between the germline ends. This CDR3 has 14 residues. CDR3 coding DNA: TGTGCCAGCGGACCCGGAGCCCACACAGATACGCAGTATTTT. Protein sequence: CASGPGAHTDTQYF.

The chain carries TRBV6-2 or TRBV6-3 and TRBJ1-3, with D unclear. CDR1 is MNHEY, CDR2 SVGEGT, per germline. Deletions cut 7 bases from V and 4 bases from J, with 14 bases between. CDR3 size: 14 residues. The CDR3 here is CASTSSRGGNTIYF. The CDR3 coding sequence is TGTGCCAGCACCTCTAGCCGCGGAGGAAACACCATATATTTT.

This sequence joins TRBV4-3 and TRBJ2-3, with TRBD1 matching 11 bases. CDR3 length equals 15 residues. Germline V lookup: CDR1 LGHNA, CDR2 YSLEER. V lost 1 base and J lost 8; bases outside the gene matches: 5. The CDR3 loop is CASSQGTGGLVTQYF. CDR3 nucleotides: TGCGCCAGCAGCCAAGGGACAGGGGGCTTAGTTACGCAGTATTTT.

This clonotype was seen only a few times. The gene calls are TRBV27 and TRBJ2-1; D may be TRBD2 (6 bases). The CDR3 has 15 residues. Germline-derived CDR1 and CDR2 are MNHEY and SMNVEV (reference sequence). V lost 6 bases and J lost 0, with 12 bases in between. CDR3 DNA sequence: TGTGCCAGCAGATTAACTAGCAACTCCTACAATGAGCAGTTCTTC. As protein: CASRLTSNSYNEQFF.

The table lists this clonotype with a few counts. The V call is TRBV12-3 or TRBV12-4, the J call TRBJ1-5; TRBD1 aligns across 7 bases. The ends lost 5 bases at V and 5 bases at J; junction bases unmatched: 6. The length of the CDR3 is 14 residues. The CDR3 reads CASSPVQGDQPQHF. CDR3 in DNA: TGTGCCAGCAGTCCGGTTCAGGGGGATCAGCCCCAGCATTTT.

CDR3 sequence (DNA): TGCGCCAGCAGCCAAGATCCCCCCGGCAGCGCTAACTATGGCTACACCTTC. It specifies CASSQDPPGSANYGYTF. The chain couples TRBV4-1 to TRBJ1-2; unclear D gene. CDR3 length: 17 amino acids. Germline V CDR1 and CDR2: MGHRA, YSYEKL. The V end was cut by 0 bases, the J end by 0 bases, with 14 bases between.

This clonotype was seen at least ten times. V is TRBV7-2 and J is TRBJ2-3, with 9 bases matching TRBD2. This CDR3 is 15 amino acids long. V dropped 1 base and J dropped 6; count of bases not matched to a gene: 5. Germline CDR1 and CDR2: SGHTA and FQGNSA. The CDR3 region is CASSLGAGGADTQYF. The CDR3 DNA reads TGTGCCAGCAGCTTAGGGGCGGGAGGGGCGGATACGCAGTATTTT.

The CDR3 reads CASSSKKSGGDEKLFF. The CDR3 DNA is TGTGCCAGCAGCTCGAAAAAGTCAGGGGGAGATGAAAAACTGTTTTTT. This rearrangement joins TRBV5-4 to TRBJ1-4; 7 nucleotides agree with TRBD1. The CDR3 totals 16 residues. CDR1 SGHNT and CDR2 YYREEE come from the germline V gene (reference sequence). The junction had 11 bases not matched to a gene; V was cut back by 3 bases and J by 6 bases.

In this sample, this clonotype turned up a few times. V usage is TRBV7-2 and J usage is TRBJ2-1; D is perhaps TRBD1 (5 bases). From germline, CDR1 is SGHTA and CDR2 FQGNSA. The V end was cut by 3 bases, the J end by 10 bases, with 13 bases between. The CDR3 spans 13 residues. CDR3 region: CASSLGPVREQFF. The CDR3 DNA is TGTGCCAGCAGCTTGGGGCCGGTACGGGAGCAGTTCTTC.

The chain has TRBV18 and TRBJ2-7; D is uncertain. The CDR3 length is 13 residues. The germline V and J ends were trimmed by 3 bases and 0 bases, with 6 bases remaining between them. Per the germline V gene, CDR1 is KGHSH and CDR2 is LQKENI. CDR3 DNA sequence: TGTGCCAGCTCACCCCTAAACTCCTACGAGCAGTACTTC. The encoded protein is CASSPLNSYEQYF.

V usage is TRBV3-1 and J usage is TRBJ2-3; D ambiguous. Deletions cut 11 bases from V and 6 bases from J, with 21 bases between. The CDR3 consists of 14 residues. CDR1 and CDR2 (germline): LGHDT, YNNKEL (reference sequence). CDR3 nucleotides: TGTGCCTCTCGGTCTCTTGTCGGCTCGGATACGCAGTATTTT. Its protein is CASRSLVGSDTQYF.

V gene TRBV11-2 combines with J gene TRBJ2-4, with 11 bases identical to TRBD2. The ends lost 5 bases at V and 3 bases at J; junction bases unmatched: 12. Germline V gives CDR1 SGHAT, CDR2 FQNNGV. This CDR3 region has 18 residues. In DNA form, the CDR3 reads TGTGCCAGCAGCCCGTTGGTAGCGGGAGGGCTCGGCAAAAACATTCAGTACTTC. Residues: CASSPLVAGGLGKNIQYF.

V is TRBV19 and J is TRBJ2-1, with D perhaps TRBD2 (5 bases). The CDR3 runs 16 residues. Looked up from germline, CDR1 is LNHDA and CDR2 is SQIVND (reference sequence). Deletions cut 5 bases from V and 6 bases from J, with 20 bases between. Here the CDR3 reads CASSLGRESYVNEQFF. The CDR3 bases are TGTGCCAGTAGTTTGGGTAGGGAGAGTTATGTCAATGAGCAGTTCTTC.

The V gene is TRBV5-6, the J gene TRBJ2-3, with TRBD2 matching 13 bases. Germline V gene lookup returns CDR1 SGHDT and CDR2 YYEEEE. CDR3 size: 17 residues. V lost 0 bases to trimming and J lost 4 bases; unmatched junction nucleotides: 5. The CDR3 DNA sequence: TGTGCCAGCAGCTTGGAACTAGCGGGAGGGCCTTCAGATACGCAGTATTTT. It encodes CASSLELAGGPSDTQYF.

This clonotype was counted a few times. V and J are TRBV7-6 and TRBJ2-3; 9 bases fit TRBD2. This CDR3 is 15 amino acids long. Germline-derived CDR1 and CDR2 are SGHVS and FNYEAQ. J was trimmed by 2 bases and V by 5 bases; bases with no gene match: 5. For the CDR3, the DNA is TGTGCCAGCAGCCAGCGGGGGGATCCCACAGATACGCAGTATTTT. This encodes CASSQRGDPTDTQYF.

Only a few counts were recorded for this clonotype. The chain links TRBV7-2 to TRBJ2-7, with 11 bases that match TRBD2. The germline V gene has CDR1 SGHTA and CDR2 FQGNSA. The CDR3 runs 14 residues. Trimming at V came to 5 bases and at J to 4 bases, leaving 4 bases not matched to a gene. The CDR3 reads CASSPTSGRYEQYF. The CDR3, as DNA: TGTGCCAGCAGCCCCACTAGCGGGAGATACGAGCAGTACTTC. The full variable domain, completed using reference TRBV7-2 and TRBJ2-7, is GAGVSQSPSNKVTEKGKDVELRCDPISGHTALYWYRQSLGQGLEFLIYFQGNSAPDKSGLPSDRFSAERTGGSVSTLTIQRTQQEDSAVYLCASSPTSGRYEQYFGPGTRLTVT.

The chain couples TRBV7-2 to TRBJ1-5; D is possibly TRBD1 (5 bases). CDR3 size: 14 residues. The ends were cut back, 2 bases at V and 6 bases at J, with 11 bases in the middle. The germline gives CDR1 SGHTA, CDR2 FQGNSA. As DNA, the CDR3 is TGTGCCAGCAGCTTAAATGCAGGGAGTCAGCCCCAGCATTTT. As protein: CASSLNAGSQPQHF.

Remarks on this clonotype: One junction end does not reproduce the germline sequence, and a read error may be involved. This chain uses TRBV7-2 with TRBJ2-4; possibly TRBD1 for D (6 bases). This CDR3 spans 16 amino acids. Per germline, CDR1 SGHTA and CDR2 FQGNSA. The CDR3 spells CASNLWAGQCGNIQYF. The DNA of the CDR3 is TGTGCCAGCAACTTATGGGCCGGACAGTGCGGGAACATTCAGTACTTC.

The rearrangement uses TRBV20-1 and TRBJ1-1, with D unclear. This CDR3 comprises 11 residues. Germline loops: CDR1 DFQATT, CDR2 SNEGSKA (reference sequence). The chain's CDR3 is CRGVQFTEAFF. The CDR3 DNA reads as TGCAGGGGAGTACAGTTCACTGAAGCTTTCTTT.

V gene TRBV7-9 combines with J gene TRBJ2-6; D remains unclear. Per germline, CDR1 SEHNR and CDR2 FQNEAQ (reference sequence). The V end was cut by 0 bases, the J end by 0 bases, with 12 bases between. The CDR3 totals 18 residues. The DNA for the CDR3 is TGTGCCAGCAGCTTAGCCGGCAGGAGCTACTCTGGGGCCAACGTCCTGACTTTC. Translating it yields CASSLAGRSYSGANVLTF.

This clonotype was detected a few times. The chain uses TRBV4-1 and TRBJ1-2; D ambiguous. The CDR3 is 14 amino acids. Germline V lookup: CDR1 MGHRA, CDR2 YSYEKL. V was clipped by 1 base and J by 4 bases, with 10 bases between them. The chain's CDR3 is CASSQGGKIYGYTF. The DNA for the CDR3 is TGCGCCAGCAGCCAAGGCGGAAAAATCTATGGCTACACCTTC.

This chain joins TRBV6-6 and TRBJ1-2, with 7 bases that match TRBD1. The CDR3 is 16 residues long. CDR1 MNHNY and CDR2 SVGAGI come from the germline V gene (reference sequence). Germline trimming cut 6 bases from V and 1 base from J; bases unmatched to any gene: 11. The CDR3 nucleotides are TGTGCCAGCAGCAAAAATAGACAGGGAGGTAACTATGGCTACACCTTC. Translated: CASSKNRQGGNYGYTF.

This clonotype came up a few times. J is TRBJ1-4 and V is TRBV6-5; 7 nucleotides match TRBD1. CDR1 and CDR2 from the germline V gene are MNHEY and SVGAGI. Losses at the gene ends were 0 bases for V and 8 bases for J; bases not matched to a gene: 9. This CDR3 is 16 amino acids long. The CDR3 DNA reads TGTGCCAGCAGTTACTCTCTTGACAGGGCATGGGAAAAACTGTTTTTT. It codes for CASSYSLDRAWEKLFF.

The chain links TRBV19 to TRBJ2-7; D call uncertain. Germline V gene lookup returns CDR1 LNHDA and CDR2 SQIVND (reference sequence). The V gene lost 1 base and the J gene lost 2 bases, with 6 bases spanning the gap. The CDR3 length is 13 residues. As DNA, the CDR3 is TGTGCCAGTAGTATAGGCACTACCTACGAGCAGTACTTC. It translates to CASSIGTTYEQYF.